The following is a TCR beta chain sequence with its context. This record comes from a study of cytomegalovirus exposure and HLA in healthy donors. Vbeta (60) and Jbeta (13) primers were used in the PCR. Assay used: immunoSEQ multiplex PCR; TCRdb lists only in-frame clones, some missing. This sample carries approximately 150,000 clones, 75% to 80% of them seen once, and the ten largest clones take less than 2%. The CDR3 sequence is 11 residues long. Germline lookup yields CDR1 DFQATT and CDR2 SNEGSKA (reference sequence). Sequenced material: PBMCs. This clonotype was sampled from a woman in her twenties or thirties in good health and CMV-seronegative. The chain carries TRBV20-1 and TRBJ2-7, with TRBD1 matching over 12 bases. The CDR3 DNA is TGCGGGGGACAGGGGGCTTACGAGCAGTACTTC. Protein sequence: CGGQGAYEQYF.